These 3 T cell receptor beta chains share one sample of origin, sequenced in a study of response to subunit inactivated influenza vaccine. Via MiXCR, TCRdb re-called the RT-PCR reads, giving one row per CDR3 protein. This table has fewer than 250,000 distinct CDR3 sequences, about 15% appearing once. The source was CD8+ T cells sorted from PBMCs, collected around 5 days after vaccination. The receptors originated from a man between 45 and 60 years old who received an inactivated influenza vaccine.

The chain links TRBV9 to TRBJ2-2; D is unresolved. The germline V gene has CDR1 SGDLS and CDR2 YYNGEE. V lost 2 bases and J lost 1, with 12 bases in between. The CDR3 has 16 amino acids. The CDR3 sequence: CASSVTGPLNTGELFF. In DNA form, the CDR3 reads TGTGCCAGCAGCGTCACCGGGCCTTTGAACACCGGGGAGCTGTTTTTT.

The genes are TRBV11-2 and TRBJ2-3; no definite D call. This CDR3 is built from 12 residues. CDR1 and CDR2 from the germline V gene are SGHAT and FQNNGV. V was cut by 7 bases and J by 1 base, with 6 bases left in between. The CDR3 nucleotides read TGTGCCAGCACCGGGCGCACAGATACGCAGTATTTT. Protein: CASTGRTDTQYF.

DNA of the CDR3: TGTGCCAGCTCCACCAACGGGGGGGCCGGTGAAAAACTGTTTTTT. This translates into CASSTNGGAGEKLFF. The genes are TRBV4-2 and TRBJ1-4; TRBD1 might be the D (6 bases). V was trimmed by 8 bases and J by 7 bases, leaving 20 bases between them. The V gene's germline CDR1 is LGHNA and CDR2 YNFKEQ. This CDR3 has 15 amino acids.